Following are 21 T cell receptor beta chains from one sample sequenced in a study of blood T cell repertoires in COVID-19. Generated by immunoSEQ multiplex PCR, the TCRdb table keeps only in-frame clones and is missing some. The sample carries 180,000 or so clones, approximately 89% recorded once. Material: PBMCs or T cells enriched from blood (not recorded which). The receptors derive from a woman aged 18-29 years who had recovered from COVID-19.

The V call is TRBV28, the J call TRBJ2-7; TRBD1 aligns across 7 bases. Germline CDR1 MDHEN, CDR2 SYDVKM. With V trimmed by 6 bases and J by 2 bases, 7 bases remained unmatched. This CDR3 contains 14 residues. In nucleotides, the CDR3 is TGTGCCAGCAGCACAGCCACAGGGGCCTACGAGCAGTACTTC. Translation gives CASSTATGAYEQYF. Supplemented by reference TRBV28 and TRBJ2-7, the full variable domain reads DVKVTQSSRYLVKRTGEKVFLECVQDMDHENMFWYRQDPGLGLRLIYFSYDVKMKEKGDIPEGYSVSREKKERFSLILESASTNQTSMYLCASSTATGAYEQYFGPGTRLTVT.

The chain links TRBV3-1 (or the pseudogene TRBV3-2) to TRBJ2-1; 7 nucleotides line up with TRBD2. V lost 4 bases and J lost 6; bases outside the gene matches: 9. The CDR3 runs to 15 residues. Germline V gene data show CDR1 as LGHDT and CDR2 as YNNKEL (reference sequence). The CDR3 nucleotides read TGTGCCAGCAGCCTTACTAGCGAAATATTCAATGAGCAGTTCTTC. Protein sequence: CASSLTSEIFNEQFF.

For this clone: Compared with germline, one end of the junction differs, possibly owing to a read error. The rearrangement links TRBV7-7 to TRBJ2-1; D is ambiguous. The CDR3 covers 15 residues. The germline V gene has CDR1 SSHAT and CDR2 FNYEAQ (reference sequence). CDR3 protein: CASSLSLKTVNEQFF. The CDR3, as DNA: TGTGCTAGCAGCTTATCCCTAAAGACTGTCAATGAGCAGTTCTTC.

The chain links TRBV29-1 to TRBJ2-5, with 11 bases matching TRBD2. J gave up 5 bases and V 5 bases, and 13 bases lay outside the gene matches. Germline V gene sequence: CDR1 SQVTM, CDR2 ANQGSEA. The CDR3 length is 16 residues. The CDR3: CSVKGGTSGSGETQYF. In DNA form, the CDR3 reads TGCAGCGTTAAAGGGGGAACTAGCGGGAGTGGGGAGACCCAGTACTTC.

This chain links TRBV6-5 with TRBJ1-5; 7 nucleotides agree with TRBD1. The CDR3 has 13 amino acids. CDR1 MNHEY and CDR2 SVGAGI come from the germline V gene. V dropped 6 bases and J dropped 3; count of bases not matched to a gene: 2. This CDR3 is CASRGQPNQPQHF. The CDR3 coding sequence is TGTGCCAGCAGGGGACAGCCCAATCAGCCCCAGCATTTT.

The CDR3: CAISAGDYNSPLHF. DNA of the CDR3: TGTGCCATCAGTGCAGGGGACTATAATTCACCCCTCCACTTT. V gene TRBV10-3 combines with J gene TRBJ1-6, with D perhaps TRBD1 (6 bases). V was shortened by 4 bases and J by 3 bases, with 7 bases between the two germline ends. CDR3 length equals 14 residues. Germline-derived CDR1 and CDR2 are ENHRY and SYGVKD.

The V gene is TRBV10-3, the J gene TRBJ2-6; TRBD1 agrees at 10 bases. The germline V gene has CDR1 ENHRY and CDR2 SYGVKD. V gave up 9 bases and J gave up 0 bases; unmatched junction bases: 8. The CDR3 covers 17 residues. Written as DNA, the CDR3 is TGTGCCATACAAGGGGGACAGGGGATCTCTGGGGCCAACGTCCTGACTTTC. Protein sequence: CAIQGGQGISGANVLTF.

The chain combines TRBV4-1 with TRBJ1-2, with 8 bases identical to TRBD1. CDR1 is MGHRA, CDR2 YSYEKL, per germline. V was pared by 1 base and J by 9 bases, with 10 bases of the junction left unmatched. The CDR3 contains 15 residues. CDR3 coding DNA: TGCGCCAGCAGCCAAGCGCCGGGACAGGCAGTGAGCTACACCTTC. This sequence encodes CASSQAPGQAVSYTF.

Only one count was recorded for this clone. The chain employs TRBV7-6 and TRBJ2-2, with TRBD1 as a possible D gene (6 bases). CDR1 is SGHVS, CDR2 FNYEAQ, per germline. Trimming pared 5 bases from V and 4 bases from J, leaving 11 bases between. The CDR3 has 14 residues. CDR3 coding DNA: TGTGCCAGCAGCCGGCGCAGGGGCACCGGGGAGCTGTTTTTT. As protein: CASSRRRGTGELFF.

The chain carries TRBV10-3 and TRBJ2-7; a weak D match, TRBD2 (6 bases). The CDR3 has 14 residues. CDR1 ENHRY and CDR2 SYGVKD come from the germline V gene. V shed 8 bases and J shed 2 bases, with 16 bases lying between them. CDR3: CAIAAGGGTYEQYF. The DNA for the CDR3 is TGTGCCATCGCTGCCGGGGGTGGCACCTACGAGCAGTACTTC.

The rearrangement links TRBV7-9 to TRBJ2-7, with TRBD2 matching over 11 bases. With V trimmed by 5 bases and J by 7 bases, 13 bases remained unmatched. CDR1 is SEHNR and CDR2 is FQNEAQ in the germline V gene (reference sequence). The CDR3 extends over 16 amino acids. Here the CDR3 DNA reads TGTGCCAGCAGCGCCGGGACTAGCGGTCTCCGTCGGGAGCAGTACTTC. It specifies CASSAGTSGLRREQYF.

The chain employs TRBV14 and TRBJ1-1; 7 bases agree with TRBD1. The V gene's germline CDR1 is SGHDN and CDR2 FVKESK. V shed 1 base, J shed 1 base, and the junction held 3 bases outside the gene matches. The CDR3 extends over 15 amino acids. This CDR3 is CASSQATGANTEAFF. The DNA of the CDR3 is TGTGCCAGCAGCCAAGCCACAGGGGCGAACACTGAAGCTTTCTTT.

CDR3 sequence: CASSTREGPYEQYF. In DNA, the CDR3 is TGCGCCAGCAGCACGCGGGAGGGCCCCTACGAGCAGTACTTC. The rearrangement joins TRBV4-1 to TRBJ2-7; 9 bases match TRBD2. The germline V gene encodes CDR1 MGHRA and CDR2 YSYEKL. Losses at the gene ends were 5 bases for V and 2 bases for J; bases not matched to a gene: 4. The CDR3 is made up of 14 amino acids.

Only one count was recorded for this clone. The rearrangement joins TRBV5-1 to TRBJ1-1, with D perhaps matching TRBD1 (6 bases). The CDR3 totals 16 residues. Trimming shortened V by 5 bases and J by 6 bases, and 23 bases separated the two germline ends. Germline V gene sequence: CDR1 SGHRS, CDR2 YFSETQ. The CDR3 is CASRWRMDSIGSEAFF. The CDR3 coding sequence is TGCGCCAGCAGGTGGCGTATGGACAGTATCGGGTCTGAAGCTTTCTTT.

The gene calls are TRBV27 and TRBJ1-1; D uncertain. Germline CDR1 MNHEY, CDR2 SMNVEV (reference sequence). This CDR3 contains 13 residues. The V and J ends lost 2 bases and 1 base respectively, with 5 bases between them. The CDR3 sequence is CASSLERNTEAFF. CDR3 sequence (DNA): TGTGCCAGCAGTTTAGAGCGGAACACTGAAGCTTTCTTT.

This clone was seen just once. The chain links TRBV10-1 to TRBJ2-1; a weak D match, TRBD2 (6 bases). Germline lookup yields CDR1 WNHNN and CDR2 SYGVQD (reference sequence). This CDR3 is 15 amino acids long. With 3 bases removed from V and 8 bases from J, the gap between germline ends came to 17 bases. The CDR3 DNA reads TGCGCCAGCAGTGAAGGATTAGCGGCAGGGTATGAGCAGTTCTTC. It yields the protein CASSEGLAAGYEQFF.

The rearrangement links TRBV6-5 to TRBJ2-3; 9 bases fit TRBD1. V dropped 5 bases and J dropped 1; count of bases not matched to a gene: 4. The CDR3 totals 15 residues. Germline values: CDR1 MNHEY, CDR2 SVGAGI. CDR3 nucleotides: TGTGCCAGCAGTAATACAGGGGGCGGCACAGATACGCAGTATTTT. Translated: CASSNTGGGTDTQYF.

The chain employs TRBV4-1 and TRBJ1-4, with a tentative D call TRBD1 (5 bases). Germline-derived CDR1 and CDR2 are MGHRA and YSYEKL. There are 15 residues in the CDR3. Trimming removed 0 bases from V and 5 bases from J, with 10 bases in between. CDR3: CASSQDGGGNEKLFF. In nucleotides, the CDR3 is TGCGCCAGCAGCCAAGATGGGGGAGGGAATGAAAAACTGTTTTTT.

The rearrangement joins TRBV6-7 to TRBJ1-6; 7 bases match TRBD1. TRBV6-7 is treated as an ORF (open reading frame) with a function not yet certain. The CDR3 is made up of 18 amino acids. The ends lost 5 bases at V and 6 bases at J; junction bases unmatched: 16. The CDR3 here is CASSNNTNRGLVNSPLHF. The CDR3 nucleotides are TGTGCCAGCAGTAATAACACGAACAGGGGACTAGTTAATTCACCCCTCCACTTT.

The rearrangement uses TRBV27 and TRBJ2-2; D ambiguous. The V end lost 3 bases, the J end lost 0 bases, and 5 bases lay between the germline ends. Per the germline V gene, CDR1 is MNHEY and CDR2 is SMNVEV (reference sequence). This CDR3 comprises 14 residues. CDR3 sequence reads: CASSFLANTGELFF. Written as DNA, the CDR3 is TGTGCCAGCAGTTTCCTTGCGAACACCGGGGAGCTGTTTTTT.

V is TRBV18 and J is TRBJ2-1; the match to TRBD2 covers 10 bases. The junction had 11 bases not matched to a gene; V was cut back by 5 bases and J by 7 bases. Germline assignment: CDR1 KGHSH and CDR2 LQKENI. CDR3 size: 16 residues. The CDR3 reads CASSVASGSGLNEQFF. The CDR3, as DNA: TGTGCCAGCTCAGTGGCTAGCGGGAGCGGGTTGAATGAGCAGTTCTTC.